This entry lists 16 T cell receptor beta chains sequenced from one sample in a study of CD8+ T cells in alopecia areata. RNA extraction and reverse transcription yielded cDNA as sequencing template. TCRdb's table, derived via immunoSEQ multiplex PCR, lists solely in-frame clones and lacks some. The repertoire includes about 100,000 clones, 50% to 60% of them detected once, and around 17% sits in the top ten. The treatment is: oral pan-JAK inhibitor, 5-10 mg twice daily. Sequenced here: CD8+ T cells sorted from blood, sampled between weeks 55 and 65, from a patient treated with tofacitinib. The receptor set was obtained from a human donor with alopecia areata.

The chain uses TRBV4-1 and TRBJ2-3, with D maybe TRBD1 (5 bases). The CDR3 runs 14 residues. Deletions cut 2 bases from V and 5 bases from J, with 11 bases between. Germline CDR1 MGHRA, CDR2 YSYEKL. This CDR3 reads CASSQHRPVDTQYF. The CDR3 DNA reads TGCGCCAGCAGCCAACACAGGCCAGTAGATACGCAGTATTTT.

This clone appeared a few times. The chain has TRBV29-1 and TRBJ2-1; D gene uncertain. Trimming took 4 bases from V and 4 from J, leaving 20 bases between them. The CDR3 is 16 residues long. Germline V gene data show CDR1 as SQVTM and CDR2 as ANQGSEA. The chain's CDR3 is CSVVPGPGPRYNEQFF. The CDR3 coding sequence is TGCAGCGTTGTACCGGGCCCCGGACCTAGGTACAATGAGCAGTTCTTC.

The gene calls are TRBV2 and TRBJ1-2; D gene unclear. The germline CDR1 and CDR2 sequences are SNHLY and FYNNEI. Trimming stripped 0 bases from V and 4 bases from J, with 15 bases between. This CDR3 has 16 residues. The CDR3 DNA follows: TGTGCCAGCAGTGAAGCGCCCCGGACTCCTCGCTATGGCTACACCTTC. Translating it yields CASSEAPRTPRYGYTF.

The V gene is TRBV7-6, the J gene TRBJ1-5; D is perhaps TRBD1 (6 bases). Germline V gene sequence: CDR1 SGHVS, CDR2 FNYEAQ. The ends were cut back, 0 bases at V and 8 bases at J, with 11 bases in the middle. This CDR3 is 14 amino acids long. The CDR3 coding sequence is TGTGCCAGCAGCTTAGCCCTACAGGGAGAGCCCCAGCATTTT. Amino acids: CASSLALQGEPQHF.

DNA for the CDR3: TGTGCCAGCAGCGACCGGGACAGAAGGGGGAAGAATTCACCCCTCCACTTT. This encodes CASSDRDRRGKNSPLHF. J is TRBJ1-6 and V is TRBV9; 7 bases are shared with TRBD1. V shed 3 bases and J 7 bases; nucleotides not matched to a gene: 13. CDR3 length: 17 amino acids. From germline, CDR1 is SGDLS and CDR2 YYNGEE.

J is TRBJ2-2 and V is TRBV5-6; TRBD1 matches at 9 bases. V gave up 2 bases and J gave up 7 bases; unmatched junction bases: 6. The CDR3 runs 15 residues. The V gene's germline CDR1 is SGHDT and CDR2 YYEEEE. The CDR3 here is CASSFGTGSHGELFF. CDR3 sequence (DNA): TGTGCCAGCAGCTTCGGGACAGGGTCTCACGGGGAGCTGTTTTTT.

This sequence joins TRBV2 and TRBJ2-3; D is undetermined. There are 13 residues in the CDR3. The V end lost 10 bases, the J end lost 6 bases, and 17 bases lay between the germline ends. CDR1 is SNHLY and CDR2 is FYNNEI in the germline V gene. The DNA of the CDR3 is TGTGCCAACAGCCGTGGCGATCAGGATACGCAGTATTTT. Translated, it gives CANSRGDQDTQYF.

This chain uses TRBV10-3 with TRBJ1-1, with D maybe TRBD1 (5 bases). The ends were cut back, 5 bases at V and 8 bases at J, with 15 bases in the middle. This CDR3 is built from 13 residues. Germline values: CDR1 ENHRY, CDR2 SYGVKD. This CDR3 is CAISTGVSAEAFF. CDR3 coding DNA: TGTGCCATCAGTACGGGGGTGTCGGCGGAAGCTTTCTTT.

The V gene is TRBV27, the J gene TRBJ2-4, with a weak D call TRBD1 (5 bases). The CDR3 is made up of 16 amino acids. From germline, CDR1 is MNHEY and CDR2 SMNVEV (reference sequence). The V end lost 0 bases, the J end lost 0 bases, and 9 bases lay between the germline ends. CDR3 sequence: CASSLSATGAKNIQYF. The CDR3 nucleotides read TGTGCCAGCAGTTTATCGGCCACAGGAGCCAAAAACATTCAGTACTTC.

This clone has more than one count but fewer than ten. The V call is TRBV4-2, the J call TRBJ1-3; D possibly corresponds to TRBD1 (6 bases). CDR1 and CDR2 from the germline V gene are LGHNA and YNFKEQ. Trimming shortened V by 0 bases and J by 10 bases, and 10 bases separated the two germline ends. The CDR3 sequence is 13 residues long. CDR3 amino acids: CASSQDGQGTIYF. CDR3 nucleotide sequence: TGTGCCAGCAGCCAAGATGGGCAGGGGACCATATATTTT.

The DNA of the CDR3 is TGCGCCAGCAGCTTGGCCGAGGCAGGAGCCTCCTACGAGCAGTACTTC. This sequence encodes CASSLAEAGASYEQYF. This chain links TRBV5-1 with TRBJ2-7; D is undetermined. The CDR3 sequence is 16 residues long. Trimming took off 0 bases at V and 0 bases at J, with 13 bases between the two ends. Germline CDR1 SGHRS, CDR2 YFSETQ.

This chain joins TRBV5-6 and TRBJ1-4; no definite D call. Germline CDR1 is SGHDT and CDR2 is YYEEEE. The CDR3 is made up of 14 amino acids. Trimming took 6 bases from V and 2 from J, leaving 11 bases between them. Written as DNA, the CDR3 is TGTGCCAGCAACCTAGGAGAGACTAATGAAAAACTGTTTTTT. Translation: CASNLGETNEKLFF.

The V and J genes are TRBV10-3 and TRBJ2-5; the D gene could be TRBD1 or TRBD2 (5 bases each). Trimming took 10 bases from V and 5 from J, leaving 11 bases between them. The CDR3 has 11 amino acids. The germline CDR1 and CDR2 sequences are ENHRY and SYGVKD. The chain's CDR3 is CATRWGETQYF. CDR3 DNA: TGTGCCACCCGATGGGGGGAGACCCAGTACTTC.

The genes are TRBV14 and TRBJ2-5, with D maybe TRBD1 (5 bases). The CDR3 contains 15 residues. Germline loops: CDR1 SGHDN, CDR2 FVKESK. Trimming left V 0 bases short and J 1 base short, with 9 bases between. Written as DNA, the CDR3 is TGTGCCAGCAGCCAAGAAAGGACAACCCAAGAGACCCAGTACTTC. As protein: CASSQERTTQETQYF.

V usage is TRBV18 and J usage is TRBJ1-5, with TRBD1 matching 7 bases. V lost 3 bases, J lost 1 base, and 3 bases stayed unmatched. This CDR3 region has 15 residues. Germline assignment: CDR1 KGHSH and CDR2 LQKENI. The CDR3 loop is CASSPKGASNQPQHF. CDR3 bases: TGTGCCAGCTCACCGAAGGGGGCGAGCAATCAGCCCCAGCATTTT.

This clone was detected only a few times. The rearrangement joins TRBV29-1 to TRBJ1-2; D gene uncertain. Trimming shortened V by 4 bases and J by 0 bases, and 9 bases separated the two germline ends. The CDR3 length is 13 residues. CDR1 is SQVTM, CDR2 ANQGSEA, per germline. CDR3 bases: TGCAGCGTTGTAGACCGAACTAACTATGGCTACACCTTC. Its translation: CSVVDRTNYGYTF.